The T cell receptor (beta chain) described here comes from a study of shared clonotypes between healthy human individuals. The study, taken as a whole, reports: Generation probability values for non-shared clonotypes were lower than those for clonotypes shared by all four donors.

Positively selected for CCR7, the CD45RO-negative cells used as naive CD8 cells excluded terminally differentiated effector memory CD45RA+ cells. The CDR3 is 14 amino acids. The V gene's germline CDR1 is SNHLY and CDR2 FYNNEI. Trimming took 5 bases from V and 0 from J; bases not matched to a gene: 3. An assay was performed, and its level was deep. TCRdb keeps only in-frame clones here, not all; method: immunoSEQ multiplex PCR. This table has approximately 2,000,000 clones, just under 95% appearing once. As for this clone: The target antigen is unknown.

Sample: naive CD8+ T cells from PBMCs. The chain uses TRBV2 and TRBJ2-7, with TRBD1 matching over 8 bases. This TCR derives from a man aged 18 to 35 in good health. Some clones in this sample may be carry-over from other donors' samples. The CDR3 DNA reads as TGTGCCAGCAGTCAGACAGGGGCCTCCTACGAGCAGTACTTC. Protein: CASSQTGASYEQYF.